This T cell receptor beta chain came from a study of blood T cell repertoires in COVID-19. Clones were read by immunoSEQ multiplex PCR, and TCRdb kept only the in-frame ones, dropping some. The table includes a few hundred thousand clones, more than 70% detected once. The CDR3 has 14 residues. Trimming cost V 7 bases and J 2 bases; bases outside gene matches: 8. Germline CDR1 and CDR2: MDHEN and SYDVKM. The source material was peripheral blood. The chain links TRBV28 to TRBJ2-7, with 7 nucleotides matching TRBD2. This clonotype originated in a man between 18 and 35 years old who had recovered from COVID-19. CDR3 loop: CASKPAGEPYEQYF. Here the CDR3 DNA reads TGTGCCAGCAAACCCGCGGGGGAGCCCTACGAGCAGTACTTC.